The clone carrying this TCR beta chain was observed many times. Its antigen is not known. This sample was taken from a study of T cells in Graves' hyperthyroidism and ophthalmopathy. Germline V gives CDR1 SGHTA, CDR2 FQGTGA. The CDR3 is made up of 15 amino acids. V lost 2 bases, J lost 1 base, and 11 bases lay in between. Points from the study as a whole: Blood also contained most expanded thyroid clonotypes above 0.001.

PBMCs stemmed from 10 ml fresh peripheral blood. The source material, RNA transcripts, was used to amplify TCR beta CDR3 regions. HTBI primers were the set used in a first-round RT-PCR of the TCR CDR3. TCRdb recomputed calls from the multiplex PCR reads with MiXCR, one row per CDR3 protein. The sample shows hundreds of thousands of distinct CDR3 sequences, roughly 15% of them seen only once. The J gene is TRBJ2-5, the V gene TRBV7-3, with D hard to call. The TCR originated in a woman in her forties or fifties with Graves' ophthalmopathy. Specimen: blood. DNA of the CDR3: TGTGCCAGCAGCTTACTTCCCTCCGCCCAAGAGACCCAGTACTTC. Amino acids: CASSLLPSAQETQYF.